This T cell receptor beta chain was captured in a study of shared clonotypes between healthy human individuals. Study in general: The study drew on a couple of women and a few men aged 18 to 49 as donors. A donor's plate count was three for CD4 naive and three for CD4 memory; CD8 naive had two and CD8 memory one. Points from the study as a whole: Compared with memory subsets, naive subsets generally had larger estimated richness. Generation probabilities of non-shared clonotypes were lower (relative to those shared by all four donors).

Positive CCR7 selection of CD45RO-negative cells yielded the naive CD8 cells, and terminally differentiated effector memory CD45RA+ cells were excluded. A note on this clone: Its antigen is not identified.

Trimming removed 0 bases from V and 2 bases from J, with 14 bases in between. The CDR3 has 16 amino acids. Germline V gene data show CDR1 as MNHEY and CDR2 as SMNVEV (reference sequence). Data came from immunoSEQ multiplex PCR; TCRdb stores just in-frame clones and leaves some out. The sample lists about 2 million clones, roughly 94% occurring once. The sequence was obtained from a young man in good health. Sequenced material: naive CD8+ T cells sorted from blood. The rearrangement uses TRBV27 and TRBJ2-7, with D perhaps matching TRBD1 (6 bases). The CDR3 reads CASSLSRDTRPYEQYF. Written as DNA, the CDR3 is TGTGCCAGCAGTTTATCCCGGGACACACGTCCCTACGAGCAGTACTTC.